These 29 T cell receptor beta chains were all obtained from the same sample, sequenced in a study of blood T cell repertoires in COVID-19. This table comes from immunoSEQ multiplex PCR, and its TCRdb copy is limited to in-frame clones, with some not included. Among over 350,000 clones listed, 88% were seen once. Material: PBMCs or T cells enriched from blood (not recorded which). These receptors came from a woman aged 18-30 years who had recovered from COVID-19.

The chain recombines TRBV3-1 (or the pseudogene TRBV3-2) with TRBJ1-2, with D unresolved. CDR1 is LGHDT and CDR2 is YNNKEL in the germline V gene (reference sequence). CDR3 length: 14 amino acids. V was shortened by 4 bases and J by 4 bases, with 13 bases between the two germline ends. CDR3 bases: TGTGCCAGCAGCCTCCTCGTCGGAGGCTATGGCTACACCTTC. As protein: CASSLLVGGYGYTF.

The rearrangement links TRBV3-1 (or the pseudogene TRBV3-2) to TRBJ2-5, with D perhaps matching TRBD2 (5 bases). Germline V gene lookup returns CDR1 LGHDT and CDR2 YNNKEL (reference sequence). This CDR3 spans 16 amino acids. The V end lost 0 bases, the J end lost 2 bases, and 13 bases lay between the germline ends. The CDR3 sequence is CASSQDFRGKQETQYF. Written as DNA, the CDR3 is TGTGCCAGCAGCCAAGATTTCCGGGGTAAGCAAGAGACCCAGTACTTC.

CDR3 sequence: CASSLSRFETQYF. The CDR3 DNA is TGTGCCAGCAGCTTGTCTAGATTTGAGACCCAGTACTTC. V gene TRBV5-4 combines with J gene TRBJ2-5; no reliable D call. Trimming cost V 1 base and J 5 bases, with 9 bases left between them. There are 13 residues in the CDR3. Germline V CDR1 and CDR2: SGHNT, YYREEE (reference sequence).

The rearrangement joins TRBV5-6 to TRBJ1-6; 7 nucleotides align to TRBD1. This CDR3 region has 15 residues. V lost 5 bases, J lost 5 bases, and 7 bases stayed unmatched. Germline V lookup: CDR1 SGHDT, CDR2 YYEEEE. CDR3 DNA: TGTGCCAGCAGGCGGGACAGACCCCATAATTCACCCCTCCACTTT. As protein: CASRRDRPHNSPLHF.

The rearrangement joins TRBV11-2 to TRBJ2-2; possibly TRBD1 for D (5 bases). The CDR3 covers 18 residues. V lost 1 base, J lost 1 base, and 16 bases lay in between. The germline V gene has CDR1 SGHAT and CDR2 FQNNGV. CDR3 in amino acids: CASSLGQGILWNTGELFF. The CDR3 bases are TGTGCCAGCAGCTTAGGGCAGGGTATCCTATGGAACACCGGGGAGCTGTTTTTT.

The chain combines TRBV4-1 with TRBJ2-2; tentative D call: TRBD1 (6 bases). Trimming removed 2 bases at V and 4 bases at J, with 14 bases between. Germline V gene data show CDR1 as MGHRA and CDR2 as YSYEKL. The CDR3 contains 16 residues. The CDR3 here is CASSQQGSLGTGELFF. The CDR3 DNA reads TGCGCCAGCAGCCAACAGGGGAGTTTGGGCACCGGGGAGCTGTTTTTT.

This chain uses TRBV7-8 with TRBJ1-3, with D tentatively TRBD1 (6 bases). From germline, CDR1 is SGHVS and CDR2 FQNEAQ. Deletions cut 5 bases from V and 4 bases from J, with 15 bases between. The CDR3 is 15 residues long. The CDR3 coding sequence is TGTGCCAGCAGCCCCGAGCGGGGGCCAGGAAACACCATATATTTT. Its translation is CASSPERGPGNTIYF. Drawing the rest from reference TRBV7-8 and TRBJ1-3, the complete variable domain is GAGVSQSPRYKVAKRGQDVALRCDPISGHVSLFWYQQALGQGPEFLTYFQNEAQLDKSGLPSDRFFAERPEGSVSTLKIQRTQQEDSAVYLCASSPERGPGNTIYFGEGSWLTVV.

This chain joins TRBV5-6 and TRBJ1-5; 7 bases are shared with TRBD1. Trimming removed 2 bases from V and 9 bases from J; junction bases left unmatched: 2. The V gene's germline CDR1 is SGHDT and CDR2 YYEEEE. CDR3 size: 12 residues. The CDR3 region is CASSFRTGPQHF. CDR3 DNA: TGTGCCAGCAGCTTCCGGACAGGGCCCCAGCATTTT.

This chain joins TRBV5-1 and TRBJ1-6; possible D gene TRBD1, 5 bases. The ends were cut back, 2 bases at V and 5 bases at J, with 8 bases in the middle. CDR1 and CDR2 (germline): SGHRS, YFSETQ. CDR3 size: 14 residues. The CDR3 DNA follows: TGCGCCAGCAGCTTCACAGGAGATAATTCACCCCTCCACTTT. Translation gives CASSFTGDNSPLHF.

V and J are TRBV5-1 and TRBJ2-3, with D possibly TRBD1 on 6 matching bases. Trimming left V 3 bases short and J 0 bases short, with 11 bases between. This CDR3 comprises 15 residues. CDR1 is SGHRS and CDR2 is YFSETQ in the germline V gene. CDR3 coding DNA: TGCGCCAGCAGCTGGACAGAGCCTAGCACAGATACGCAGTATTTT. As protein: CASSWTEPSTDTQYF.

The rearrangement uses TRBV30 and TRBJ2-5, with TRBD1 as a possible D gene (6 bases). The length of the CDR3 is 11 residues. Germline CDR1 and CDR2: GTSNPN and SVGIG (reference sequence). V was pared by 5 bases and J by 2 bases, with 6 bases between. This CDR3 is CAWGQQETQYF. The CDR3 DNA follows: TGTGCCTGGGGACAGCAAGAGACCCAGTACTTC.

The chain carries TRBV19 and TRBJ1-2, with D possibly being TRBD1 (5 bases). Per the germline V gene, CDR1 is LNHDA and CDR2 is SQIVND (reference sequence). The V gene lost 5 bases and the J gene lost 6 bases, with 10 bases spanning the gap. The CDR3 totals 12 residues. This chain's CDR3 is CASSGGWDGYTF. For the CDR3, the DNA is TGTGCCAGTAGTGGGGGGTGGGATGGCTACACCTTC.

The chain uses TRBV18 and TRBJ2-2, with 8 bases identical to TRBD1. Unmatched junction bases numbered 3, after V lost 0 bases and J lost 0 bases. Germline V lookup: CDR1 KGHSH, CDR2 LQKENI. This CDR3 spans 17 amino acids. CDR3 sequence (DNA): TGTGCCAGCTCACCACCGGGACAGGTACCGAACACCGGGGAGCTGTTTTTT. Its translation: CASSPPGQVPNTGELFF.

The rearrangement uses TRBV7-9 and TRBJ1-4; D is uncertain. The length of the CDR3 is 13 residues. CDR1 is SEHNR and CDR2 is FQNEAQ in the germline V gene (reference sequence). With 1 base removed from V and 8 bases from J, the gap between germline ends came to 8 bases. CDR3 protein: CASSLEFVEKLFF. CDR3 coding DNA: TGTGCCAGCAGCTTAGAATTTGTAGAAAAACTGTTTTTT. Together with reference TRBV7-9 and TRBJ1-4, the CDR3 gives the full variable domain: DTGVSQNPRHKITKRGQNVTFRCDPISEHNRLYWYRQTLGQGPEFLTYFQNEAQLEKSRLLSDRFSAERPKGSFSTLEIQRTEQGDSAMYLCASSLEFVEKLFFGSGTQLSVL.

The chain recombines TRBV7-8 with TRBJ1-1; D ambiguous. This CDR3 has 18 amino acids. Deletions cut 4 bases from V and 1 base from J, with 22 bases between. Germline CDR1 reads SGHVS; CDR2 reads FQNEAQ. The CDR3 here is CASSSRYPSSPGNTEAFF. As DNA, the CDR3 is TGTGCCAGCAGCTCACGTTATCCATCCTCTCCAGGGAACACTGAAGCTTTCTTT.

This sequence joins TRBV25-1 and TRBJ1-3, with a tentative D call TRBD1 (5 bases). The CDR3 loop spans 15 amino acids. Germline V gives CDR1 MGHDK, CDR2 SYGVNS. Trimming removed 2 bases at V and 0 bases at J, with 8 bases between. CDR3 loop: CASSERGSSGNTIYF. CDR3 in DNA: TGTGCCAGCAGTGAACGGGGGTCCTCTGGAAACACCATATATTTT.

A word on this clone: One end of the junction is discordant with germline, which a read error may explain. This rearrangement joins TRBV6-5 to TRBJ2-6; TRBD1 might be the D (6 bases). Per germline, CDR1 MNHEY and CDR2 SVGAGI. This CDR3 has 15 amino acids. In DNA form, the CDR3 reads TGTGCCAGCGGTAAAAGGGGGTCTGGGGCCAACGTCCCGACTTTC. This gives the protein CASGKRGSGANVPTF.

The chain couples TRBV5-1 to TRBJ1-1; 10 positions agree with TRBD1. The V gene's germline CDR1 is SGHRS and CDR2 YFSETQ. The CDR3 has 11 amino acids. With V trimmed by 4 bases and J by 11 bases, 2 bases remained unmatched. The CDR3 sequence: CASSGGQGAFF. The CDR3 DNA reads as TGCGCCAGCAGCGGGGGACAGGGGGCTTTCTTT. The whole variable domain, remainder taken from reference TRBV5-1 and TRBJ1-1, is KAGVTQTPRYLIKTRGQQVTLSCSPISGHRSVSWYQQTPGQGLQFLFEYFSETQRNKGNFPGRFSGRQFSNSRSEMNVSTLELGDSALYLCASSGGQGAFFGQGTRLTVV.

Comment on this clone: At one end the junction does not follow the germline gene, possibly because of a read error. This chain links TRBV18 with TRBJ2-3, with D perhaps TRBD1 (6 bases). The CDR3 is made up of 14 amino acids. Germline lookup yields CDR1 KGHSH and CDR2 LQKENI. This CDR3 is CASSPSDSTDTQYF. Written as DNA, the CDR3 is TGTGCCAGCTCACCGTCGGACAGCACGGATACGCAGTATTTT.

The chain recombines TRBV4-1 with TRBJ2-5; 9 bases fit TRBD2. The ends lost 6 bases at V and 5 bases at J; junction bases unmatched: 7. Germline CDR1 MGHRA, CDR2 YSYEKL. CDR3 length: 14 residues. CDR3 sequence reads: CASSRGGAGETQYF. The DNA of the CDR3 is TGCGCCAGCAGTCGCGGGGGGGCCGGCGAGACCCAGTACTTC.

CDR3 nucleotides: TGCGCCAGCAGCTTACGCCTCACAGGGGCCCAGGGTGAAGCTTTCTTT. Its translation: CASSLRLTGAQGEAFF. J is TRBJ1-1 and V is TRBV4-1, with 7 nucleotides matching TRBD1. This CDR3 contains 16 residues. The germline CDR1 and CDR2 sequences are MGHRA and YSYEKL. Unmatched junction bases numbered 16, after V lost 5 bases and J lost 7 bases.

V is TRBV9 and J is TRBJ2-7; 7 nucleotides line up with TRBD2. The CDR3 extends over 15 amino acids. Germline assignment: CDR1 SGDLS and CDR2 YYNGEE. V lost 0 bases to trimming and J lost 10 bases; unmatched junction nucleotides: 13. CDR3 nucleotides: TGTGCCAGCAGCGTAGGACCCATTGGCGGGGGTGATCAGTACTTC. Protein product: CASSVGPIGGGDQYF. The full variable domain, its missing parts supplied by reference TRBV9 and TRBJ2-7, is DSGVTQTPKHLITATGQRVTLRCSPRSGDLSVYWYQQSLDQGLQFLIQYYNGEERAKGNILERFSAQQFPDLHSELNLSSLELGDSALYFCASSVGPIGGGDQYFGPGTRLTVT.

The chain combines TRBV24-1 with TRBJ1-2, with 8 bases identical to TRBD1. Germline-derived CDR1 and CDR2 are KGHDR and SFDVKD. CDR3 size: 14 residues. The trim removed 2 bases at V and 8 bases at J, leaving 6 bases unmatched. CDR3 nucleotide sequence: TGTGCCACCAGTGATTCCACAGGGGGAAGGGGCTACACCTTC. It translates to CATSDSTGGRGYTF.

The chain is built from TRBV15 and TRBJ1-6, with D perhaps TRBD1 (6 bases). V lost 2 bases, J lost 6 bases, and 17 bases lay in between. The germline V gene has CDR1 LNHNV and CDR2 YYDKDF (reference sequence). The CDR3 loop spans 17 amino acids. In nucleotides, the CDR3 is TGTGCCACCAGCAGATACTTTGGACAGCTTTCTAATTCACCCCTCCACTTT. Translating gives CATSRYFGQLSNSPLHF.

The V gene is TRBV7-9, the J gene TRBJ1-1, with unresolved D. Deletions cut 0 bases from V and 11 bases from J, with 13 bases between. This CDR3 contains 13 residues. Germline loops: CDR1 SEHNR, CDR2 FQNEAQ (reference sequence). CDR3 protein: CASSLARQAMAFF. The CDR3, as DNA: TGTGCCAGCAGCTTAGCCCGTCAGGCCATGGCTTTCTTT.

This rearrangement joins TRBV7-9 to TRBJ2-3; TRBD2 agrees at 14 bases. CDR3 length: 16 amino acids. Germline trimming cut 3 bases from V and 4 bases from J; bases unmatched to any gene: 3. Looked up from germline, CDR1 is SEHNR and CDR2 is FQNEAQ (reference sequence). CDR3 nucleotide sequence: TGTGCCAGCAGCTTCGTGACTAGCGGGGGGGCAGATACGCAGTATTTT. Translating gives CASSFVTSGGADTQYF. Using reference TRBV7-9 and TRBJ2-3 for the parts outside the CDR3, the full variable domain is DTGVSQNPRHKITKRGQNVTFRCDPISEHNRLYWYRQTLGQGPEFLTYFQNEAQLEKSRLLSDRFSAERPKGSFSTLEIQRTEQGDSAMYLCASSFVTSGGADTQYFGPGTRLTVL.

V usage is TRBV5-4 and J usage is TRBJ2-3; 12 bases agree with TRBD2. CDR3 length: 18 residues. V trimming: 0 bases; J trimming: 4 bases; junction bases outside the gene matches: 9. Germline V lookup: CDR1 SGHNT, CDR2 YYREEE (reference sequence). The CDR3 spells CASSLGLAGGRVADTQYF. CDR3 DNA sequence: TGTGCCAGCAGCTTGGGGCTAGCGGGGGGGCGGGTCGCAGATACGCAGTATTTT.

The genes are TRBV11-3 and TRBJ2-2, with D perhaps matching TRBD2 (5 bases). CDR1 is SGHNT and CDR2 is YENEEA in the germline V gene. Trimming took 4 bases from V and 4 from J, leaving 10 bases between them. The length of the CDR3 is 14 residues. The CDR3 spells CASSSSEGTGELFF. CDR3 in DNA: TGTGCCAGCAGCTCTTCCGAGGGCACCGGGGAGCTGTTTTTT.

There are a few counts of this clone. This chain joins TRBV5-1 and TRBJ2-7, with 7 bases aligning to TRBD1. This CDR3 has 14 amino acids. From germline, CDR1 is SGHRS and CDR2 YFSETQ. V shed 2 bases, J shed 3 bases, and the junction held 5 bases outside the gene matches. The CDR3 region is CASSLTGADYEQYF. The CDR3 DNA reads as TGCGCCAGCAGCTTAACAGGGGCGGACTACGAGCAGTACTTC.